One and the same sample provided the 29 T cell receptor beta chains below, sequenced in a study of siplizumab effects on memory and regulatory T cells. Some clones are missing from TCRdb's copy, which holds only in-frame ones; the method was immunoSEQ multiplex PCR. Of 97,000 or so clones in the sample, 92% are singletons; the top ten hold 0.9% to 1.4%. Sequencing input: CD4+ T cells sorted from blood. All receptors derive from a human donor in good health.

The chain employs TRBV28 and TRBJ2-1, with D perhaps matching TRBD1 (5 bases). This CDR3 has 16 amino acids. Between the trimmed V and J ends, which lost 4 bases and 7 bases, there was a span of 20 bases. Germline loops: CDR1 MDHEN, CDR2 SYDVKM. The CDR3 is CASSSAMGHIRNEQFF. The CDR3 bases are TGTGCCAGCAGTTCCGCCATGGGGCACATTAGGAATGAGCAGTTCTTC.

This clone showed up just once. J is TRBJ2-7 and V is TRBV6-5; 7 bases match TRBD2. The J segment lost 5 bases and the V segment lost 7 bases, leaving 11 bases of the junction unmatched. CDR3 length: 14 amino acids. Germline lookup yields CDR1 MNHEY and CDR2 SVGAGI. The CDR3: CASTNPGTIHEQYF. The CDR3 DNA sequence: TGTGCCAGCACAAATCCCGGGACTATTCACGAGCAGTACTTC.

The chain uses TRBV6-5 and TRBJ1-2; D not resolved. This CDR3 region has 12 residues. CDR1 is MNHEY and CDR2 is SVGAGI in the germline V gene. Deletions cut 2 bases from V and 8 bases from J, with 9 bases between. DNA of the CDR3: TGTGCCAGCAGTTACGAGGGATTAGGCTACACCTTC. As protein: CASSYEGLGYTF.

This chain's CDR3 is CASKGLADYEQYF. The CDR3 DNA sequence: TGTGCCAGCAAGGGGCTAGCGGACTACGAGCAGTACTTC. The chain joins TRBV6-6 to TRBJ2-7, with 7 bases aligning to TRBD2. Germline V gene sequence: CDR1 MNHNY, CDR2 SVGAGI (reference sequence). This CDR3 region has 13 residues. V lost 7 bases, J lost 3 bases, and 6 bases stayed unmatched.

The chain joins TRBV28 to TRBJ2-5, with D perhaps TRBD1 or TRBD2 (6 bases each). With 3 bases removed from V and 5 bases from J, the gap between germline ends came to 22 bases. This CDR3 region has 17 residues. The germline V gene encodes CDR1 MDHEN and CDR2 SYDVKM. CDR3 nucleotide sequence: TGTGCCAGCAGTTTCTCCCTCTTAGGGGGGCTGGGGGAGACCCAGTACTTC. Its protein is CASSFSLLGGLGETQYF.

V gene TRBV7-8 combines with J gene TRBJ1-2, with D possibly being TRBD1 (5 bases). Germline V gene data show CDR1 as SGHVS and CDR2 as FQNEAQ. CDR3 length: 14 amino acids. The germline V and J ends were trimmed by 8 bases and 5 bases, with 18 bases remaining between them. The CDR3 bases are TGTGCCAGCTCAGGGTGGAATGATTTTTATGGCTACACCTTC. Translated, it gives CASSGWNDFYGYTF.

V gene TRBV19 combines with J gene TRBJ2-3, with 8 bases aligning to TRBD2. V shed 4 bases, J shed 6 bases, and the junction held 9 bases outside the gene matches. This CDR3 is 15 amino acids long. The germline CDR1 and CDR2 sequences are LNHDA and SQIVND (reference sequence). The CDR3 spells CASSTGTRSADTQYF. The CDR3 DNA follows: TGTGCCAGTAGTACCGGGACTAGATCGGCCGATACGCAGTATTTT.

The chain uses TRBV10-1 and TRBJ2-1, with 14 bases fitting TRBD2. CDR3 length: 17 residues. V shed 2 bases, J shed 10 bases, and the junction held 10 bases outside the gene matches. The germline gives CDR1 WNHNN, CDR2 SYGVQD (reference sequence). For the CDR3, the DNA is TGCGCCAGCAGTGAGACCCGGACTAGCGGGAGGAGTTGGGAGCAGTTCTTC. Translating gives CASSETRTSGRSWEQFF.

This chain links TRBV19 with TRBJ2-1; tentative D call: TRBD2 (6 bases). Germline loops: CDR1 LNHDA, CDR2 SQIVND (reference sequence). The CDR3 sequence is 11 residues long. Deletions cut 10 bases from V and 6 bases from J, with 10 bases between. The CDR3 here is CATREFNEQFF. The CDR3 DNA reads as TGTGCCACACGGGAGTTCAATGAGCAGTTCTTC.

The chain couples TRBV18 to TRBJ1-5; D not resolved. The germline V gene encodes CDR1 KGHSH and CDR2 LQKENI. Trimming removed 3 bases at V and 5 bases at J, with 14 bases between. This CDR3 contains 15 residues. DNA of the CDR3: TGTGCCAGCTCACCCCTACGAGGCCCCTATCAGCCCCAGCATTTT. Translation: CASSPLRGPYQPQHF.

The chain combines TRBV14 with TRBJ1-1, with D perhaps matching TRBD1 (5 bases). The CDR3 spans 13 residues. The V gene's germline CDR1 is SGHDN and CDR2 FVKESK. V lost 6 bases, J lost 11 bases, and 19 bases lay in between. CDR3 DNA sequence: TGTGCCAGCAGTGGACACCTATCACTGAAGGCTTTCTTT. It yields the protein CASSGHLSLKAFF.

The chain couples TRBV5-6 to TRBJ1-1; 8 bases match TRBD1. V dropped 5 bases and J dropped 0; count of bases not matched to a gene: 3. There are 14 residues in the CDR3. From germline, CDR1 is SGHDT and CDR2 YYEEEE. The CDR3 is CASRYRGMNTEAFF. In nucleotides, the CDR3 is TGTGCCAGCAGGTACAGGGGGATGAACACTGAAGCTTTCTTT.

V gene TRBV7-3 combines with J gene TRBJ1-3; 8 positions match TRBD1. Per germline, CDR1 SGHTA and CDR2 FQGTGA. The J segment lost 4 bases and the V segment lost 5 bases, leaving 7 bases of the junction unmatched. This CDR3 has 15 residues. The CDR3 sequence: CASSTDRGPGNTIYF. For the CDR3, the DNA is TGTGCCAGCAGCACCGACAGGGGACCAGGAAACACCATATATTTT.

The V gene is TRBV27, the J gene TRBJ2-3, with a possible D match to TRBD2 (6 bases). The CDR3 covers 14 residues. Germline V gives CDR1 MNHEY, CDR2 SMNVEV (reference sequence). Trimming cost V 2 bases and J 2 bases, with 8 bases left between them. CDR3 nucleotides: TGTGCCAGCAGTTTAGGGGGGTCCACAGATACGCAGTATTTT. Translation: CASSLGGSTDTQYF.

CDR3 DNA: TGCGCCAGCAGCTTGGCCACGGGACAGATTGACTTAACCTACGAGCAGTACTTC. Translation gives CASSLATGQIDLTYEQYF. The chain recombines TRBV5-1 with TRBJ2-7; 7 bases match TRBD1. Germline V gene data show CDR1 as SGHRS and CDR2 as YFSETQ. The CDR3 covers 18 residues. V lost 0 bases to trimming and J lost 2 bases; unmatched junction nucleotides: 14.

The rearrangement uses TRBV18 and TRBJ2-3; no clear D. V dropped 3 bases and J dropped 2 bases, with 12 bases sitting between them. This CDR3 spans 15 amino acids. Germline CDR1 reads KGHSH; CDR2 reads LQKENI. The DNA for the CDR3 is TGTGCCAGCTCACCTCAGGCCCCATCCACAGATACGCAGTATTTT. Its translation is CASSPQAPSTDTQYF.

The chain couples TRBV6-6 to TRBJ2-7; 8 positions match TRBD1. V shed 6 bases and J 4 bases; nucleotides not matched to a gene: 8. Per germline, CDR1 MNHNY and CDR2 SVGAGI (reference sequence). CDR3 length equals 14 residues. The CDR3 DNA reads TGTGCCAGCAGCTCCCGCGACAGGGGTTACGAGCAGTACTTC. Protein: CASSSRDRGYEQYF.

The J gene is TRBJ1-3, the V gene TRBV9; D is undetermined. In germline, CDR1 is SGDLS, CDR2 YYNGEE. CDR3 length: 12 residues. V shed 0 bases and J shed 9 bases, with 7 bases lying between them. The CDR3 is CASSVGISTIYF. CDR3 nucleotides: TGTGCCAGCAGCGTAGGGATAAGCACCATATATTTT.

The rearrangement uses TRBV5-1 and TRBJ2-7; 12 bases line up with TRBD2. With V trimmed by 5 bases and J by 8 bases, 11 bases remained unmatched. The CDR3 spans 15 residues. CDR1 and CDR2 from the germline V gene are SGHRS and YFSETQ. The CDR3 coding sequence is TGCGCCAGCAGACCTAGACTAGCGGGAGAAGGGAAGCAGTACTTC. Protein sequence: CASRPRLAGEGKQYF.

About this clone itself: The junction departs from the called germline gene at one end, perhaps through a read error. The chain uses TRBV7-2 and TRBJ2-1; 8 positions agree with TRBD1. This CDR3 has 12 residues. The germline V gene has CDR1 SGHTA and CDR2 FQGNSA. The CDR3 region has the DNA TGTGCCAGCAGCCCGGGACAGGCATCCGCTGTCTTC. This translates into CASSPGQASAVF.

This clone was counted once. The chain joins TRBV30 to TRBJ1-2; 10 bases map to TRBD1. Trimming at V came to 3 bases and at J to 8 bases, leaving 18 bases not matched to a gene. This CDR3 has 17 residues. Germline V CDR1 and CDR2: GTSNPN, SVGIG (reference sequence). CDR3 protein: CAWSPRPFDRTGGGYTF. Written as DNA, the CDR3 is TGTGCCTGGAGCCCAAGGCCATTCGACAGGACAGGGGGAGGCTACACCTTC. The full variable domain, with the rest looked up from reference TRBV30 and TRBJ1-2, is SQTIHQWPATLVQPVGSPLSLECTVEGTSNPNLYWYRQAAGRGLQLLFYSVGIGQISSEVPQNLSASRPQDRQFILSSKKLLLSDSGFYLCAWSPRPFDRTGGGYTFGSGTRLTVV.

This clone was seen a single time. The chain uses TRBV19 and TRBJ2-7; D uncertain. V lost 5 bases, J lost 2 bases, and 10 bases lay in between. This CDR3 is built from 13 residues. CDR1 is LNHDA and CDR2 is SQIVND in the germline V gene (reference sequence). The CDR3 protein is CASSPDQTYEQYF. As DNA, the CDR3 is TGTGCCAGTAGTCCCGACCAGACCTACGAGCAGTACTTC.

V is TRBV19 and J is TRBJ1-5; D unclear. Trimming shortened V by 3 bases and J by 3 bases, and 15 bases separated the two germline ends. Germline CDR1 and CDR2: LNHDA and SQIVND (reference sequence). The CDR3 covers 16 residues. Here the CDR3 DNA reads TGTGCCAGTAGTATCGAGGACTCCCGATACAATCAGCCCCAGCATTTT. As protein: CASSIEDSRYNQPQHF.

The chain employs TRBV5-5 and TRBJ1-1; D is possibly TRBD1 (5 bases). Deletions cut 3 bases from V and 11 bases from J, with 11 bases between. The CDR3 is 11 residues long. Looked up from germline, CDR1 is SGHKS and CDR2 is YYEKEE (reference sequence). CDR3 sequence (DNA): TGTGCCAGCAGCTCCCAGGGAGACGCTTTCTTT. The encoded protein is CASSSQGDAFF.

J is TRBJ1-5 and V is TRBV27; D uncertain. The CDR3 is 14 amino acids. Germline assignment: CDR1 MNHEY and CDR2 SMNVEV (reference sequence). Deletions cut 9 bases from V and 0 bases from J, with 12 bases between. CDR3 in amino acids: CASYDPASNQPQHF. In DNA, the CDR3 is TGTGCCAGTTACGACCCCGCTAGCAATCAGCCCCAGCATTTT.

The DNA of the CDR3 is TGTGCCAGCAGTTCACCTGGACAGAGCCAAGAGACCCAGTACTTC. Protein product: CASSSPGQSQETQYF. The gene calls are TRBV27 and TRBJ2-5; possibly TRBD1 for D (6 bases). This CDR3 comprises 15 residues. CDR1 is MNHEY, CDR2 SMNVEV, per germline (reference sequence). Deletions cut 4 bases from V and 1 base from J, with 13 bases between.

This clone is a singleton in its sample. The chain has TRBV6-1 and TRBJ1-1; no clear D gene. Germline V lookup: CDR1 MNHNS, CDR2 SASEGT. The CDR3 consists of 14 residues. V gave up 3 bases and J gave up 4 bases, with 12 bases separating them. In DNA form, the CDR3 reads TGTGCCAGCAGTGATTATTTATCGGGCACTGAAGCTTTCTTT. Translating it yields CASSDYLSGTEAFF.

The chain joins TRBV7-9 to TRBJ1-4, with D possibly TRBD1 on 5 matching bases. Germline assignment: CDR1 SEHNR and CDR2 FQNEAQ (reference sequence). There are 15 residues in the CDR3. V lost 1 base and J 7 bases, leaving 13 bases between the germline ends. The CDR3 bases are TGTGCCAGCAGCTTAGGGCGGCGGGGGAGTGAAAAACTGTTTTTT. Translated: CASSLGRRGSEKLFF.

The CDR3 is CASKFLQGENQPQHF. DNA for the CDR3: TGTGCCAGTAAATTCCTCCAGGGGGAAAATCAGCCCCAGCATTTT. The chain recombines TRBV19 with TRBJ1-5; 7 bases are a match to TRBD1. From germline, CDR1 is LNHDA and CDR2 SQIVND (reference sequence). The CDR3 runs 15 residues. J was trimmed by 4 bases and V by 7 bases; bases with no gene match: 10.